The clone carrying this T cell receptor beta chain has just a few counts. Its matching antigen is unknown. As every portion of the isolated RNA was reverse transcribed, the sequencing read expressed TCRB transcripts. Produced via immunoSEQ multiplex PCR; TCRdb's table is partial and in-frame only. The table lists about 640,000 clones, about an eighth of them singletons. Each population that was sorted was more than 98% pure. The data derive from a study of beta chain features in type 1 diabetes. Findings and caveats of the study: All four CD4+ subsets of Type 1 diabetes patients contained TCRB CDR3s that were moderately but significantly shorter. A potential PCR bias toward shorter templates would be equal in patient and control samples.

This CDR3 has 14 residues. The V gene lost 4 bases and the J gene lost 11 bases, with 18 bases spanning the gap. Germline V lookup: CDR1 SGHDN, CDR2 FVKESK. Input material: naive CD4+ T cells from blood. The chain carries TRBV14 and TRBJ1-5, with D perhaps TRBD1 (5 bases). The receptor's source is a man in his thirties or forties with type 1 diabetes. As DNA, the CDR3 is TGTGCCAGCAGCCTAGGGGTCCGGGTCCGGGCCCAGCATTTT. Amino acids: CASSLGVRVRAQHF.